The 22 T cell receptor beta chains listed next were all sequenced from one sample in a study of blood T cell repertoires in COVID-19. Clones were sequenced by immunoSEQ multiplex PCR, and TCRdb holds only the in-frame ones, with some missing. The sample comprises around 84,000 clones, about 90% of which are singletons, and approximately 4.5% rests with the top ten. Input material: peripheral blood. The source is a man aged 45-65 years with active COVID-19.

J is TRBJ1-1 and V is TRBV3-1 (or the pseudogene TRBV3-2), with no clear D. Germline V gene lookup returns CDR1 LGHDT and CDR2 YNNKEL (reference sequence). V lost 0 bases and J 4 bases, leaving 12 bases between the germline ends. The length of the CDR3 is 15 residues. CDR3 nucleotide sequence: TGTGCCAGCAGCCAAGACGGAGGGATCGTCACTGAAGCTTTCTTT. It is translated as CASSQDGGIVTEAFF.

V gene TRBV5-8 combines with J gene TRBJ2-3, with TRBD2 identical over 14 bases. The trim removed 4 bases at V and 5 bases at J, leaving 12 bases unmatched. The germline V gene encodes CDR1 SGHTS and CDR2 YDEGEE. This CDR3 is built from 18 residues. CDR3 in amino acids: CASSRTSGRTRAQDTQYF. The CDR3 DNA reads TGTGCCAGCAGCCGGACTAGCGGGAGGACCAGAGCACAAGATACGCAGTATTTT. The variable domain in full, completed from reference TRBV5-8 and TRBJ2-3, reads EAGVTQSPTHLIKTRGQQATLRCSPISGHTSVYWYQQALGLGLQFLLWYDEGEERNRGNFPPRFSGRQFPNYSSELNVNALELEDSALYLCASSRTSGRTRAQDTQYFGPGTRLTVL.

The chain carries TRBV11-2 and TRBJ2-1, with D perhaps TRBD2 (7 bases). Germline V lookup: CDR1 SGHAT, CDR2 FQNNGV. This CDR3 spans 15 amino acids. Trimming took off 6 bases at V and 2 bases at J, with 14 bases between the two ends. The CDR3 coding sequence is TGTGCCAGCAGAGGGGGGGGAACCGCCTACAATGAGCAGTTCTTC. Residues: CASRGGGTAYNEQFF.

J is TRBJ1-3 and V is TRBV6-5; D possibly corresponds to TRBD1 (5 bases). The CDR3 totals 15 residues. V was cut by 7 bases and J by 7 bases, with 20 bases left in between. From germline, CDR1 is MNHEY and CDR2 SVGAGI. As DNA, the CDR3 is TGTGCCAGCATTGGAGGGGTGGGGGGGAGTAACACCATATATTTT. Translated: CASIGGVGGSNTIYF.

The V gene is TRBV2, the J gene TRBJ2-3; D possibly corresponds to TRBD2 (6 bases). V was pared by 5 bases and J by 4 bases, with 10 bases between. The length of the CDR3 is 13 residues. Germline V CDR1 and CDR2: SNHLY, FYNNEI. The DNA for the CDR3 is TGTGCCAGCAGTCTAAGGAGGGCAGATACGCAGTATTTT. This codes for CASSLRRADTQYF.

The chain combines TRBV15 with TRBJ2-7; TRBD2 matches at 16 bases. Trimming cost V 3 bases and J 4 bases; bases outside gene matches: 3. There are 16 residues in the CDR3. CDR1 and CDR2 (germline): LNHNV, YYDKDF (reference sequence). CDR3 in DNA: TGTGCCACCAGCAGGGGACTAGCGGGGGGGCTGTACGAGCAGTACTTC. This encodes CATSRGLAGGLYEQYF.

The chain employs TRBV4-1 and TRBJ2-1; TRBD1 aligns across 9 bases. Per the germline V gene, CDR1 is MGHRA and CDR2 is YSYEKL. The V and J ends lost 1 base and 2 bases, in that order; junction bases with no gene match: 9. CDR3 size: 18 residues. For the CDR3, the DNA is TGCGCCAGCAGCCAAGTTTTTCCTGGGACAGGGACCTACAATGAGCAGTTCTTC. Translating gives CASSQVFPGTGTYNEQFF.

V gene TRBV5-1 combines with J gene TRBJ1-2; 7 nucleotides agree with TRBD1. V lost 4 bases and J lost 7; bases outside the gene matches: 7. This CDR3 contains 13 residues. The germline V gene has CDR1 SGHRS and CDR2 YFSETQ. DNA for the CDR3: TGCGCCAGCAGCCCCTGGGACAGCACTGGCTACACCTTC. This sequence encodes CASSPWDSTGYTF.

J is TRBJ1-2 and V is TRBV20-1; the match to TRBD1 covers 7 bases. Germline V gene sequence: CDR1 DFQATT, CDR2 SNEGSKA (reference sequence). V shed 3 bases and J 3 bases; nucleotides not matched to a gene: 4. This CDR3 is built from 13 residues. CDR3 bases: TGCAGTGCTAGTGCCAGGGGGGACTATGGCTACACCTTC. Protein sequence: CSASARGDYGYTF.

Comments on this clone: Mismatch with germline at one junction end may stem from a read error. The chain uses TRBV11-3 and TRBJ2-2, with TRBD2 identical over 8 bases. This CDR3 region has 15 residues. Germline V lookup: CDR1 SGHNT, CDR2 YENEEA. CDR3 in amino acids: CASSLGLALNGELFF. The DNA for the CDR3 is TGTGCCAGCAGTTTAGGACTAGCTCTTAACGGGGAGCTGTTTTTT.

The chain uses TRBV5-1 and TRBJ2-5, with TRBD2 matching 13 bases. The CDR3 runs 16 residues. CDR1 SGHRS and CDR2 YFSETQ come from the germline V gene. Trimming removed 4 bases from V and 5 bases from J; junction bases left unmatched: 8. The CDR3 here is CASSKGLAGVLETQYF. The DNA of the CDR3 is TGCGCCAGCAGCAAAGGACTAGCGGGAGTACTGGAGACCCAGTACTTC.

The gene calls are TRBV5-4 and TRBJ1-3; no clear D. There are 16 residues in the CDR3. CDR1 and CDR2 (germline): SGHNT, YYREEE (reference sequence). V lost 0 bases, J lost 0 bases, and 10 bases lay in between. CDR3 in DNA: TGTGCCAGCAGCTTGGGGCAGTCCTTCTCTGGAAACACCATATATTTT. Amino acids: CASSLGQSFSGNTIYF. The entire variable domain, with the rest obtained from reference TRBV5-4 and TRBJ1-3, is as follows: ETGVTQSPTHLIKTRGQQVTLRCSSQSGHNTVSWYQQALGQGPQFIFQYYREEENGRGNFPPRFSGLQFPNYSSELNVNALELDDSALYLCASSLGQSFSGNTIYFGEGSWLTVV.

This chain uses TRBV6-1 with TRBJ2-4; tentatively, D is TRBD2 (7 bases). CDR3 size: 19 residues. Trimming removed 1 base at V and 1 base at J, with 20 bases between. Germline V CDR1 and CDR2: MNHNS, SASEGT. The CDR3 loop is CASSEDRGARMGAKNIQYF. For the CDR3, the DNA is TGTGCCAGCAGTGAAGACCGGGGGGCGCGAATGGGGGCCAAAAACATTCAGTACTTC.

This clone has just a few counts. CDR3 DNA: TGTGCCAGCAGAGCTGACAGGGGGCAAAGCTATGGCTACACCTTC. It specifies CASRADRGQSYGYTF. The chain links TRBV2 to TRBJ1-2; TRBD1 agrees at 10 bases. The CDR3 is 15 amino acids. CDR1 is SNHLY and CDR2 is FYNNEI in the germline V gene. V gave up 6 bases and J gave up 4 bases; unmatched junction bases: 8.

The chain uses TRBV4-2 and TRBJ2-7; 7 bases fit TRBD1. Trimming at V came to 4 bases and at J to 6 bases, leaving 15 bases not matched to a gene. From germline, CDR1 is LGHNA and CDR2 YNFKEQ. The CDR3 contains 16 residues. In DNA, the CDR3 is TGTGCCAGCAGCCCCCCCGGACAGGTATTACTAGGCGAGCAGTACTTC. Its protein product is CASSPPGQVLLGEQYF.

This clone was recorded only once. The genes are TRBV5-1 and TRBJ2-1, with 8 nucleotides matching TRBD1. There are 15 residues in the CDR3. From germline, CDR1 is SGHRS and CDR2 YFSETQ. J was trimmed by 4 bases and V by 4 bases; bases with no gene match: 7. Here the CDR3 reads CASSGSGGTYNEQFF. CDR3 nucleotide sequence: TGCGCCAGCAGCGGGTCAGGGGGCACGTACAATGAGCAGTTCTTC.

DNA of the CDR3: TGTGCCAGCAGAGGATCGGGTTCTGAAGCTTTCTTT. It encodes CASRGSGSEAFF. This chain uses TRBV27 with TRBJ1-1; no firm D call. The germline V gene has CDR1 MNHEY and CDR2 SMNVEV (reference sequence). The V gene lost 6 bases and the J gene lost 6 bases, with 11 bases spanning the gap. This CDR3 comprises 12 residues.

The chain employs TRBV10-1 and TRBJ1-5; TRBD1 is a possible D gene (5 bases). Trimming shortened V by 3 bases and J by 0 bases, and 12 bases separated the two germline ends. The CDR3 spans 16 residues. Germline V gene data show CDR1 as WNHNN and CDR2 as SYGVQD (reference sequence). CDR3 loop: CASSDGGLFSNQPQHF. The CDR3 DNA follows: TGCGCCAGCAGTGACGGGGGTCTCTTTAGCAATCAGCCCCAGCATTTT.

The chain couples TRBV19 to TRBJ2-5, with D maybe TRBD2 (5 bases). V dropped 5 bases and J dropped 0 bases, with 7 bases sitting between them. This CDR3 has 13 residues. The V gene's germline CDR1 is LNHDA and CDR2 SQIVND (reference sequence). The CDR3 nucleotides read TGTGCCAGTAGTGCCGGGGACCAAGAGACCCAGTACTTC. Protein: CASSAGDQETQYF. Complete variable domain (other parts from reference TRBV19 and TRBJ2-5): DGGITQSPKYLFRKEGQNVTLSCEQNLNHDAMYWYRQDPGQGLRLIYYSQIVNDFQKGDIAEGYSVSREKKESFPLTVTSAQKNPTAFYLCASSAGDQETQYFGPGTRLLVL.

This chain joins TRBV5-6 and TRBJ1-2, with 10 bases that match TRBD1. The V gene end was trimmed by 2 bases and the J gene end by 4 bases; junction bases not matched to a gene: 5. CDR3 length: 15 amino acids. Germline loops: CDR1 SGHDT, CDR2 YYEEEE. CDR3 loop: CASSLPGQGSYGYTF. CDR3 in DNA: TGTGCCAGCAGCTTACCGGGACAGGGGTCCTATGGCTACACCTTC.

This clone was observed a handful of times. This chain joins TRBV28 and TRBJ2-7, with 9 bases aligning to TRBD1. This CDR3 contains 16 residues. Germline values: CDR1 MDHEN, CDR2 SYDVKM. V lost 6 bases and J lost 6; bases outside the gene matches: 15. CDR3 region: CASSIPGTGKEREQYF. The CDR3 region has the DNA TGTGCCAGCAGCATCCCTGGGACAGGGAAAGAACGCGAGCAGTACTTC.

The chain recombines TRBV5-8 with TRBJ1-4; D not resolved. Trimming shortened V by 1 base and J by 5 bases, and 9 bases separated the two germline ends. The CDR3 consists of 14 residues. CDR1 is SGHTS, CDR2 YDEGEE, per germline. The CDR3 is CASSLPGENEKLFF. In DNA, the CDR3 is TGTGCCAGCAGCTTGCCTGGGGAGAATGAAAAACTGTTTTTT.